The 32 T cell receptor beta chains in this list originate from one sample, sequenced in a study of vaccination and CD4 T cells after COVID-19 (dated by TCRdb to 2021 to 2024). Antigens of these TCRs are unknown. The treatment or condition tag for this specimen amounts to: roughly 10-day PBMC culture with coronavirus spike peptide pools or control peptides (ViraFEST assay). The method was PCR. The run used an Illumina iSeq 100. DNA from cultured CD4+ T cells was subjected to TCR sequencing with the Oncomine TCR Beta short-read assay at the Johns Hopkins FTIC core. TCRdb reprocessed the public reads (quality trimming at Q25 with fastp, clone calling with MiXCR) and kept in-frame beta chains. Rows merge per CDR3 protein into single entries with the most common DNA and genes. The sample table holds about 14,000 distinct CDR3 sequences, of which around 49% were seen once. Of the sample, 10% falls within the top ten clones.

The source was CD4+ T cells from blood, cultured in vitro, collected before SARS-CoV-2 vaccination. These receptors all come from a human donor who had recovered from COVID-19.

This chain links TRBV6-2 or TRBV6-3 with TRBJ1-5; D unresolved. CDR1 and CDR2 from the germline V gene are MNHEY and SVGEGT. CDR3 size: 18 residues. V dropped 5 bases and J dropped 4 bases, with 24 bases sitting between them. CDR3 protein: CASSPSTNPNSHNQPQHF. The CDR3 DNA sequence: TGTGCCAGCAGTCCCTCTACGAACCCAAACAGCCATAATCAGCCCCAGCATTTT.

The chain recombines TRBV10-3 with TRBJ1-1, with 10 nucleotides matching TRBD1. V gave up 5 bases and J gave up 3 bases; unmatched junction bases: 21. CDR1 and CDR2 (germline): ENHRY, SYGVKD. The length of the CDR3 is 20 residues. CDR3 region: CAISPGQGLRTWASDTEAFF. Here the CDR3 DNA reads TGTGCCATCAGTCCGGGACAGGGGTTGCGGACTTGGGCCTCGGACACTGAAGCTTTCTTT.

The chain combines TRBV2 with TRBJ1-1, with 9 bases aligning to TRBD1. This CDR3 has 15 amino acids. After removal of 3 bases from V and 3 bases from J, the junction contained 5 bases not matched to a gene. The V gene's germline CDR1 is SNHLY and CDR2 FYNNEI. The CDR3 bases are TGTGCCAGCAGTGACCACAGGGGGCAGGACACTGAAGCTTTCTTT. This codes for CASSDHRGQDTEAFF.

This clonotype was recorded once. The chain employs TRBV19 and TRBJ2-2; TRBD1 matches 9 bases. Germline-derived CDR1 and CDR2 are LNHDA and SQIVND (reference sequence). This CDR3 has 15 residues. V was pared by 5 bases and J by 3 bases, with 4 bases of the junction left unmatched. CDR3 DNA sequence: TGTGCCAGTAGTCCCTGGACAGGGGACACCGGGGAGCTGTTTTTT. This encodes CASSPWTGDTGELFF.

This clonotype was counted between two and nine times. The chain has TRBV27 and TRBJ2-7, with 10 bases identical to TRBD1. Germline CDR1 MNHEY, CDR2 SMNVEV (reference sequence). The CDR3 has 15 residues. J was trimmed by 1 base and V by 4 bases; bases with no gene match: 4. CDR3 sequence reads: CASSSGQGRSYEQYF. The CDR3 DNA reads as TGTGCCAGCAGTTCGGGACAGGGGCGTTCCTACGAGCAGTACTTC.

This clonotype has just one count. This rearrangement joins TRBV19 to TRBJ2-5; D remains unclear. This CDR3 spans 16 amino acids. Trimming removed 1 base at V and 5 bases at J, with 17 bases between. CDR1 and CDR2 (germline): LNHDA, SQIVND (reference sequence). The CDR3 reads CASSIGNLRASETQYF. The CDR3 DNA reads as TGTGCCAGTAGTATAGGGAATCTCAGAGCGAGTGAGACCCAGTACTTC.

This clonotype was picked up a small number of times. The chain carries TRBV6-1 and TRBJ1-1; a weak D match, TRBD1 (5 bases). Germline loops: CDR1 MNHNS, CDR2 SASEGT. The ends were cut back, 6 bases at V and 4 bases at J, with 18 bases in the middle. The CDR3 totals 15 residues. CDR3 protein: CASSPRVGRTTEAFF. The CDR3 nucleotides are TGTGCCAGCAGCCCCAGGGTAGGGCGAACCACTGAAGCTTTCTTT.

V gene TRBV6-4 combines with J gene TRBJ2-1; TRBD2 agrees at 9 bases. The length of the CDR3 is 17 residues. Germline V CDR1 and CDR2: MRHNA, SNTAGT. With 4 bases clipped from V and 3 bases from J, the junction kept 10 bases outside the gene matches. For the CDR3, the DNA is TGTGCCAGCAGTGGCTCACCTCTAGCGGGGATCTACAATGAGCAGTTCTTC. This codes for CASSGSPLAGIYNEQFF.

The chain uses TRBV5-6 and TRBJ1-2; possible D gene TRBD1, 5 bases. Looked up from germline, CDR1 is SGHDT and CDR2 is YYEEEE. Deletions cut 0 bases from V and 7 bases from J, with 19 bases between. CDR3 size: 16 residues. The CDR3 region is CASSLVPGTARVGYTF. CDR3 in DNA: TGTGCCAGCAGCTTGGTACCCGGGACGGCCAGGGTTGGCTACACCTTC.

The sample holds one count of this clonotype. The gene calls are TRBV11-3 and TRBJ2-5, with D possibly TRBD2 on 5 matching bases. The CDR3 contains 14 residues. Trimming stripped 6 bases from V and 0 bases from J, with 11 bases between. Germline assignment: CDR1 SGHNT and CDR2 YENEEA. The CDR3 DNA follows: TGTGCCAGCAGAGCGGCCCCGTACCAAGAGACCCAGTACTTC. Its translation is CASRAAPYQETQYF.

The chain recombines TRBV24-1 with TRBJ2-3; D is undetermined. Germline V gives CDR1 KGHDR, CDR2 SFDVKD. The length of the CDR3 is 14 residues. Trimming shortened V by 4 bases and J by 6 bases, and 13 bases separated the two germline ends. CDR3 amino acids: CATSEPVSADTQYF. In DNA, the CDR3 is TGTGCCACCAGTGAGCCTGTATCCGCGGATACGCAGTATTTT.

This chain connects TRBV29-1 to TRBJ2-5; no definite D call. Trimming took 0 bases from V and 5 from J, leaving 4 bases between them. This CDR3 has 11 residues. Germline V gene sequence: CDR1 SQVTM, CDR2 ANQGSEA. The CDR3 loop reads CSVEDPETQYF. CDR3 coding DNA: TGCAGCGTTGAAGATCCTGAGACCCAGTACTTC.

V and J are TRBV6-2 or TRBV6-3 and TRBJ2-2, with TRBD2 matching 9 bases. CDR1 is MNHEY and CDR2 is SVGEGT in the germline V gene. The CDR3 sequence is 14 residues long. Trimming removed 6 bases from V and 5 bases from J; junction bases left unmatched: 4. CDR3 residues: CASSASGITGELFF. CDR3 in DNA: TGTGCCAGCAGCGCTAGCGGGATTACCGGGGAGCTGTTTTTT.

The sample holds a few counts of this clonotype. The CDR3 nucleotides are TGTGCCAGCAGTGTATTGCGGGACACTGAAGCTTTCTTT. As protein: CASSVLRDTEAFF. V usage is TRBV6-1 and J usage is TRBJ1-1; D call uncertain. The CDR3 is 13 residues long. V shed 4 bases and J shed 3 bases, with 9 bases lying between them. Per germline, CDR1 MNHNS and CDR2 SASEGT.

This clonotype was seen only a few times. The V gene is TRBV6-5, the J gene TRBJ1-1; 7 bases are shared with TRBD1. CDR3 length: 18 amino acids. The V segment lost 0 bases and the J segment 1 base; nucleotides outside the gene matches: 11. The germline V gene has CDR1 MNHEY and CDR2 SVGAGI. The chain's CDR3 is CASSYSKPGGVRNTEAFF. DNA of the CDR3: TGTGCCAGCAGTTACTCGAAGCCAGGGGGAGTGAGGAACACTGAAGCTTTCTTT.

The chain carries TRBV20-1 and TRBJ2-1, with 8 positions matching TRBD2. The CDR3 covers 15 residues. V lost 6 bases, J lost 6 bases, and 13 bases stayed unmatched. CDR1 and CDR2 (germline): DFQATT, SNEGSKA (reference sequence). This CDR3 reads CSAPIPAGVTNEQFF. Here the CDR3 DNA reads TGCAGTGCCCCGATTCCAGCGGGAGTTACCAATGAGCAGTTCTTC.

J is TRBJ2-3 and V is TRBV4-3, with D possibly being TRBD2 (6 bases). Between the trimmed V and J ends, which lost 4 bases and 6 bases, there was a span of 17 bases. From germline, CDR1 is LGHNA and CDR2 YSLEER. CDR3 length equals 15 residues. The CDR3 loop is CASSPQERGSDTQYF. CDR3 sequence (DNA): TGCGCCAGCAGCCCCCAAGAACGGGGGTCCGATACGCAGTATTTT.

The V call is TRBV7-3, the J call TRBJ2-2, with 11 nucleotides matching TRBD2. J lost 6 bases, V lost 2 bases, and 5 bases had no gene match. Germline CDR1 and CDR2: SGHTA and FQGTGA. CDR3 size: 16 residues. The CDR3 loop reads CASSLGLAGGSGELFF. DNA for the CDR3: TGTGCCAGCAGCTTAGGGCTAGCGGGAGGATCCGGGGAGCTGTTTTTT.

This clonotype was observed a handful of times. The gene calls are TRBV7-7 and TRBJ1-5, with D possibly matching TRBD1 (5 bases). V lost 5 bases and J 6 bases, leaving 23 bases between the germline ends. The CDR3 is 17 residues long. Germline CDR1 reads SSHAT; CDR2 reads FNYEAQ (reference sequence). This chain's CDR3 is CASSHNYGAGRVQPQHF. The CDR3 nucleotides read TGTGCCAGCAGCCACAACTACGGGGCAGGGCGGGTTCAGCCCCAGCATTTT.

The chain's CDR3 is CSARLAGVYNEQFF. The CDR3 region has the DNA TGCAGTGCCAGGCTAGCGGGGGTATACAATGAGCAGTTCTTC. The chain is built from TRBV20-1 and TRBJ2-1, with TRBD2 matching over 10 bases. This CDR3 region has 14 residues. V lost 6 bases, J lost 4 bases, and 6 bases stayed unmatched. Germline loops: CDR1 DFQATT, CDR2 SNEGSKA (reference sequence).

This clonotype was seen a few times. V usage is TRBV7-8 and J usage is TRBJ1-6; a weak D match, TRBD1 (6 bases). The V gene's germline CDR1 is SGHVS and CDR2 FQNEAQ. The CDR3 is made up of 16 amino acids. Deletions cut 7 bases from V and 9 bases from J, with 22 bases between. CDR3 in DNA: TGTGCCAGCACCCTAGTCCTGCGGCAGGGGACTTCACCCCTCCACTTT. Protein product: CASTLVLRQGTSPLHF. The complete variable domain, with remaining parts taken from reference TRBV7-8 and TRBJ1-6, reads GAGVSQSPRYKVAKRGQDVALRCDPISGHVSLFWYQQALGQGPEFLTYFQNEAQLDKSGLPSDRFFAERPEGSVSTLKIQRTQQEDSAVYLCASTLVLRQGTSPLHFGNGTRLTVT.

This clonotype came up a few times. The chain has TRBV5-1 and TRBJ2-3; D gene ambiguous. The V gene's germline CDR1 is SGHRS and CDR2 YFSETQ. This CDR3 comprises 15 residues. Between the trimmed V and J ends, which lost 4 bases and 0 bases, there was a span of 12 bases. CDR3 in DNA: TGCGCCAGCAGCCCCCGAGCGACTAGCACAGATACGCAGTATTTT. Amino acid sequence: CASSPRATSTDTQYF.

J is TRBJ1-2 and V is TRBV6-2 or TRBV6-3; possibly TRBD1 for D (6 bases). V was cut by 6 bases and J by 1 base, with 18 bases left in between. The germline gives CDR1 MNHEY, CDR2 SVGEGT. The CDR3 extends over 16 amino acids. The CDR3 nucleotides read TGTGCCAGCAGCTTTGGACAGATAATGGATAACTATGGCTACACCTTC. The encoded protein is CASSFGQIMDNYGYTF.

This clonotype was observed once. This chain links TRBV15 with TRBJ2-3; D tentatively reads TRBD1 or TRBD2 (5 bases each). Looked up from germline, CDR1 is LNHNV and CDR2 is YYDKDF (reference sequence). The CDR3 has 16 amino acids. Trimming stripped 3 bases from V and 2 bases from J, with 15 bases between. The CDR3 region is CATSRKSGTSTDTQYF. CDR3 in DNA: TGTGCCACCAGCAGGAAATCTGGGACCTCCACAGATACGCAGTATTTT.

This clonotype was observed a handful of times. J is TRBJ2-7 and V is TRBV12-3 or TRBV12-4, with TRBD1 as a possible D gene (5 bases). CDR3 length: 14 residues. V lost 3 bases, J lost 5 bases, and 14 bases lay in between. The CDR3, as DNA: TGTGCCAGCAGTTTTTTAGGGGCGCTGGACGAGCAGTACTTC. This sequence encodes CASSFLGALDEQYF.

This clonotype was counted only a few times. The chain has TRBV6-1 and TRBJ2-3; D unclear. The germline V gene has CDR1 MNHNS and CDR2 SASEGT. The CDR3 covers 13 residues. V was shortened by 10 bases and J by 2 bases, with 13 bases between the two germline ends. CDR3 in DNA: TGTGCCACCTCCCGGGCGGCCACAGATACGCAGTATTTT. The encoded protein is CATSRAATDTQYF.

This chain uses TRBV2 with TRBJ1-2; the D is unclear. In germline, CDR1 is SNHLY, CDR2 FYNNEI. CDR3 length equals 14 residues. The V end lost 2 bases, the J end lost 0 bases, and 7 bases lay between the germline ends. The chain's CDR3 is CASSERLANYGYTF. In DNA, the CDR3 is TGTGCCAGCAGTGAAAGGTTAGCTAACTATGGCTACACCTTC. Supplemented by reference TRBV2 and TRBJ1-2, the full variable domain reads EPEVTQTPSHQVTQMGQEVILRCVPISNHLYFYWYRQILGQKVEFLVSFYNNEISEKSEIFDDQFSVERPDGSNFTLKIRSTKLEDSAMYFCASSERLANYGYTFGSGTRLTVV.

This clonotype is medium-sized by share. The rearrangement joins TRBV15 to TRBJ2-1, with D hard to call. Germline assignment: CDR1 LNHNV and CDR2 YYDKDF (reference sequence). V lost 9 bases and J lost 9, with 24 bases in between. The length of the CDR3 is 15 residues. CDR3 region: CATAEIRASAAEQFF. CDR3 nucleotides: TGTGCCACAGCAGAGATTAGGGCGTCAGCTGCTGAGCAGTTCTTC.

The V and J genes are TRBV10-3 and TRBJ2-7; the match to TRBD2 covers 11 bases. The V and J ends lost 6 bases and 1 base, in that order; junction bases with no gene match: 5. Germline V CDR1 and CDR2: ENHRY, SYGVKD. The CDR3 extends over 15 amino acids. The CDR3 nucleotides read TGTGCCATCAGAATGACTAGCGGGAAGTCCTACGAGCAGTACTTC. This sequence encodes CAIRMTSGKSYEQYF.

This clonotype was detected a few times. The chain joins TRBV4-1 to TRBJ1-6, with 9 bases aligning to TRBD1. After removal of 2 bases from V and 9 bases from J, the junction contained 8 bases not matched to a gene. The CDR3 spans 16 residues. CDR1 and CDR2 (germline): MGHRA, YSYEKL. The CDR3 reads CASSQLQGARSSPLHF. Here the CDR3 DNA reads TGCGCCAGCAGCCAACTACAGGGGGCACGAAGTTCACCCCTCCACTTT.

The sample holds one count of this clonotype. The chain joins TRBV27 to TRBJ2-1, with D perhaps TRBD2 (6 bases). Germline V lookup: CDR1 MNHEY, CDR2 SMNVEV (reference sequence). The ends were cut back, 1 base at V and 6 bases at J, with 19 bases in the middle. There are 17 residues in the CDR3. The CDR3 sequence is CASSLLLGTQKTNEQFF. CDR3 nucleotides: TGTGCCAGCAGTTTATTGCTCGGGACTCAGAAAACCAATGAGCAGTTCTTC.

This clonotype has a handful of counts. The V and J genes are TRBV25-1 and TRBJ2-5; TRBD1 matches at 7 bases. The CDR3 extends over 14 amino acids. Per germline, CDR1 MGHDK and CDR2 SYGVNS. V gave up 3 bases and J gave up 5 bases; unmatched junction bases: 6. The CDR3 DNA reads TGTGCCAGCAGTGAGCCAGACAGGGTTGAGACCCAGTACTTC. Protein sequence: CASSEPDRVETQYF.